This T cell receptor (beta chain) comes out of a study of T cell responses to AZD1222 COVID-19 vaccine. Study conclusions and caveats: Repertoires were obtained solely post-peak T cell response. The study found vaccine-associated CD4 TCRs spanning spike, dominant at 160-218 and 743-854. With two AZD1222 doses given, Spike-specific TCR breadth and depth both rose. Females outnumbered males among donors, who were mostly white British; clonal diversity was possibly underestimated.

Notes on this clone: Antigen unknown.

V shed 5 bases and J 6 bases; nucleotides not matched to a gene: 9. Germline lookup yields CDR1 MGHDK and CDR2 SYGVNS. The length of the CDR3 is 14 residues. Profiled with immunoSEQ multiplex PCR; TCRdb holds only in-frame clones, not every one. This table has 150,000 to 200,000 clones, around 92% appearing once. Sample: peripheral blood, taken on day 0 of AZD1222 vaccination. The TCR sequence derives from an adult in good health. The gene calls are TRBV25-1 and TRBJ1-1, with 7 nucleotides matching TRBD1. This CDR3 is CASSTRQGWAEAFF. In nucleotides, the CDR3 is TGTGCCAGCAGTACCCGACAGGGCTGGGCTGAAGCTTTCTTT.